The sample holds one count of the clone carrying this T cell receptor beta chain. Its antigen is unidentified. Measured with immunoSEQ multiplex PCR; TCRdb has only the in-frame clones, and not every one. The sample contains roughly 130,000 clones, roughly 90% of which appear only once. This entry is derived from a study of cytotoxic CD8 clonotypes in ibrutinib-treated CLL. Study context: Partial responders around 25, complete 2; approximately twelve progressed and some 14 stayed in remission by median around 71 months. Overall study results and limits: Stable or contracted on treatment, public clonotypes were also uncommon.

This CDR3 is built from 14 residues. V lost 1 base, J lost 6 bases, and 2 bases stayed unmatched. CDR1 is SGHNT and CDR2 is YENEEA in the germline V gene. Sequencing used PBMCs, obtained after 12 months of ibrutinib treatment. The chain uses TRBV11-3 and TRBJ2-3, with 9 bases lining up with TRBD2. This clonotype originated in a human donor with chronic lymphocytic leukemia. The CDR3 protein is CASSLGTSADTQYF. CDR3 DNA sequence: TGTGCCAGCAGCTTAGGGACTAGCGCGGATACGCAGTATTTT.